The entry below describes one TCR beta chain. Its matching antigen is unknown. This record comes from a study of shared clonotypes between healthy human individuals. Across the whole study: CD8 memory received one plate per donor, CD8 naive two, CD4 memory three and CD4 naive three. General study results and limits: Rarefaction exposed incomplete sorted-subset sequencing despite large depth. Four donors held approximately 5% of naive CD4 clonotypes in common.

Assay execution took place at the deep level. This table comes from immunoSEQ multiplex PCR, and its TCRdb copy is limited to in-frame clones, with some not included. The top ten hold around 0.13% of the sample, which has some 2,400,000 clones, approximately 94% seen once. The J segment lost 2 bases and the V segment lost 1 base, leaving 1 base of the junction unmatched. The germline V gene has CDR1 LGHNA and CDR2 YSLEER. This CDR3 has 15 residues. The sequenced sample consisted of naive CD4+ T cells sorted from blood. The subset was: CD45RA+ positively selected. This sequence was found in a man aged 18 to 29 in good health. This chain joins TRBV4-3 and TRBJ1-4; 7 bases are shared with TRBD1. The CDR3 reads CASSQAQGTNEKLFF. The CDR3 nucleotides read TGCGCCAGCAGCCAAGCACAGGGGACTAATGAAAAACTGTTTTTT.